This TCR beta chain was captured by sequencing in a study of CXCR3-negative and CXCR3-positive naive CD8 T cells (dated by TCRdb to 2018 to 2020). With respect to the entire study: In total, some 140 million TRB reads were obtained, corresponding to roughly 1.5 +/- 0.3 million reads per library. Naive subsets from about 5 donors and memory cells from 3 donors were included in the TRBV-TRBJ cluster analysis. Data from 11 donors, pooled across two independent experiments, went into the diversity and physicochemical repertoire analyses. Here is what the overall study found, with its caveats: Comparably high repertoire diversity was found in both naive subsets, whereas much lower repertoire diversity was found in memory CD8+ T cells. TRB CDR3s from CXCR3-positive naive cells showed higher hydrophobicity (lower Kidera factor 4), lower energy, and higher strength and volume indices than CXCR3-negative naive cells. Because surface CD5, which is linked to self-reactivity in mice, was comparable between the naive subsets, TCR interaction strength was also inferred from the physicochemical properties of TRB CDR3s. Within the same donor, TRBV-TRBJ usage looked similar between naive CXCR3-negative and CXCR3-positive cells, but memory cells had distinct patterns. Freshly isolated PBMCs were used for most assays because CXCR3 expression partially decreased after cryopreservation.

The listed sequencing device is NextSeq 550. The Human TCR Profiling Kit (MiLaboratory) was used to prepare UMI-labeled 5' RACE TRB cDNA libraries. cDNA synthesis used the entire amount of extracted RNA, and PCR amplification then used the entire amount of cDNA produced. The libraries were made side by side, with each library going through the same number of PCR cycles. In the source study's methods: With a requirement of at least two reads per UMI, MIGEC and MiXCR extracted about 50,000 +/- 10,000 unique UMI-labeled TRB cDNA molecules per library. Each library averaged around 40,000 +/- 10,000 functional in-frame TRB CDR3 nucleotide clonotypes without stop codons. Diversity metrics, including normalized Shannon-Wiener and Chao1, were computed in VDJtools after downsampling to 5000 UMI-labeled TRB molecules per sample. VDJtools computed clonotype-size-weighted physicochemical properties of the central five CDR3 residues: interaction energy, strength, volume and Kidera factor 4. After reprocessing by TCRdb, each CDR3 protein sequence is one entry, and no DNA is given. What appears here as the V and J calls and clone size reflects TCRdb's work, not the paper's. The sample has about 120,000 distinct CDR3 sequences on record. Clones ranked in the top ten supply around 0.35% of the sample.

On this clonotype itself: Its antigen remains undetermined.

For each CD8+ T cell subset, flow sorting was done in triplicate, and 310,000 or so cells per subset went directly into RLT lysis buffer. To exclude memory contaminants, naive CD8+ T cells were stringently defined as CD45RO-CCR7+CD27+CD95-. Using standard density gradient centrifugation, peripheral blood mononuclear cells were isolated from buffy coats. Naive CXCR3-negative and CXCR3-positive CD8+ T cells were flow-sorted using a FACSAria III. An RNeasy Mini Kit was used to extract total RNA from the sorted cells. The CDR3 measures 14 amino acids from cysteine to phenylalanine. The DNA sequence is not available. From the germline V gene, CDR1 is MGHRA and CDR2 is YSYEKL.

The sequencing sample was made of naive CXCR3+ CD8+ T cells from blood. The sample's cell subset or site, from its label and the paper: CD45RO-CCR7+CD27+CD95- naive CD8+ T cells expressing CXCR3 (TNR3+). The sequence joins TRBV4-1 to TRBJ2-7; TCRdb returns TRBD2, unconfirmable since there is no DNA. The source is a human donor in good health. Some clones in this sample may be carry-over from other donors' samples. The CDR3 in this case is CASSQTTQGHEQYF.